The 26 T cell receptor beta chains below all came from one sample that was sequenced in a study of CD8+CD57+ T cells in acquired aplastic anemia (dated by TCRdb to the late 2010s). Flow cytometry had shown CD8+CD57+ cell expansion in the patients selected for sequencing. TCRdb names Illumina HiSeq 2000 as the instrument used. TCR beta VDJ combination and CDR3 sequence profiling used genomic DNA as the template. Starting from the raw public reads, TCRdb applied fastp trimming at Q25, assembled clones with MiXCR and retained in-frame beta chains. Entries that share a CDR3 protein sequence are merged under the most common genes and DNA. The table for this sample lists 150,000 or so distinct CDR3 sequences; approximately 52% of them were counted only once. The top ten clones comprise 10% to 15% of the sample. The sequenced sample was sorted CD4+, CD8+, or CD8+CD57+ T cells (not recorded which) from PBMCs. The source of these receptors is a human donor with aplastic anemia.

This rearrangement joins TRBV15 to TRBJ1-4; D might be TRBD1 (5 bases). Germline V gene sequence: CDR1 LNHNV, CDR2 YYDKDF (reference sequence). Between the trimmed V and J ends, which lost 0 bases and 8 bases, there was a span of 16 bases. The CDR3 has 16 amino acids. CDR3 nucleotide sequence: TGTGCCACCAGCAGAGATCGCGGAGGGGTAGGGGAAAAACTGTTTTTT. Its protein is CATSRDRGGVGEKLFF.

Notes on this clonotype: Germline and junction disagree at one end, which may indicate a read error. V is TRBV27 and J is TRBJ2-7; unclear D gene. This CDR3 comprises 16 residues. Germline loops: CDR1 MNHEY, CDR2 SMNVEV (reference sequence). The CDR3 spells CASSFSSGAVIYEQHF. CDR3 DNA: TGTGCCAGCAGTTTTTCCTCGGGCGCAGTGATTTACGAGCAGCACTTC.

This clonotype came up many times. The chain couples TRBV7-3 to TRBJ2-5; the D gene could be TRBD1 or TRBD2 (5 bases each). The V gene lost 3 bases and the J gene lost 1 base, with 6 bases spanning the gap. The CDR3 is 13 amino acids. CDR1 is SGHTA, CDR2 FQGTGA, per germline. CDR3 protein: CASSLGVQETQYF. In DNA form, the CDR3 reads TGTGCCAGCAGCTTGGGGGTCCAAGAGACCCAGTACTTC.

There are many counts of this clonotype. The chain has TRBV19 and TRBJ2-3, with a possible D match to TRBD1 (5 bases). Between the trimmed V and J ends, which lost 3 bases and 0 bases, there was a span of 7 bases. The CDR3 has 14 amino acids. The germline CDR1 and CDR2 sequences are LNHDA and SQIVND (reference sequence). The CDR3 here is CASSIRGSTDTQYF. For the CDR3, the DNA is TGTGCCAGTAGTATTAGGGGTAGCACAGATACGCAGTATTTT.

The genes are TRBV10-2 and TRBJ2-7; 7 bases match TRBD1. CDR1 is WSHSY, CDR2 SAAADI, per germline. Trimming removed 7 bases from V and 0 bases from J; junction bases left unmatched: 9. The CDR3 sequence is 15 residues long. The CDR3 sequence is CASTRDREFSYEQYF. The CDR3 DNA is TGCGCCAGCACCAGAGACAGGGAGTTCTCCTACGAGCAGTACTTC.

V and J are TRBV15 and TRBJ1-2, with D unclear. The germline CDR1 and CDR2 sequences are LNHNV and YYDKDF (reference sequence). Trimming stripped 3 bases from V and 8 bases from J, with 16 bases between. The CDR3 length is 14 residues. The CDR3 protein is CATSSPTFADGYTF. CDR3 sequence (DNA): TGTGCCACCAGCAGCCCGACATTCGCAGACGGCTACACCTTC.

In this sample, this clonotype turned up a few times. V and J are TRBV29-1 and TRBJ2-7; 8 nucleotides match TRBD1. The ends lost 4 bases at V and 2 bases at J; junction bases unmatched: 4. The CDR3 consists of 13 residues. CDR1 SQVTM and CDR2 ANQGSEA come from the germline V gene. CDR3 bases: TGCAGCGTTGGGGACAGGACAACCTACGAGCAGTACTTC. Its protein is CSVGDRTTYEQYF.

This chain uses TRBV10-3 with TRBJ1-2; no clear D. V lost 2 bases, J lost 8 bases, and 9 bases lay in between. The germline V gene encodes CDR1 ENHRY and CDR2 SYGVKD. The CDR3 runs to 12 residues. CDR3 coding DNA: TGTGCCATCAGTGAGGTGAGAACCGGCTACACCTTC. Translated, it gives CAISEVRTGYTF.

This clonotype has a handful of counts. The chain has TRBV6-1 and TRBJ1-2; unclear D gene. The CDR3 contains 15 residues. V lost 3 bases and J 4 bases, leaving 15 bases between the germline ends. CDR1 is MNHNS, CDR2 SASEGT, per germline. For the CDR3, the DNA is TGTGCCAGCAGTGAGATTCCGGGCAGGTCCTATGGCTACACCTTC. Its translation is CASSEIPGRSYGYTF.

Many counts were recorded for this clonotype. The chain uses TRBV14 and TRBJ1-2; D possibly corresponds to TRBD1 (5 bases). Germline V CDR1 and CDR2: SGHDN, FVKESK. The CDR3 runs 14 residues. Trimming left V 0 bases short and J 4 bases short, with 9 bases between. The CDR3 loop is CASSQDAGAYGYTF. CDR3 bases: TGTGCCAGCAGCCAAGATGCCGGGGCCTATGGCTACACCTTC.

The chain uses TRBV10-2 and TRBJ2-1; D not certain. Trimming took 7 bases from V and 5 from J, leaving 6 bases between them. CDR3 length: 11 residues. Germline-derived CDR1 and CDR2 are WSHSY and SAAADI. DNA for the CDR3: TGCGCCAGCATCAATCACAATGAGCAGTTCTTC. It codes for CASINHNEQFF.

This clonotype was seen a few times. The V and J genes are TRBV19 and TRBJ2-7, with 8 nucleotides matching TRBD1. Per germline, CDR1 LNHDA and CDR2 SQIVND (reference sequence). V lost 3 bases and J lost 3; bases outside the gene matches: 4. The CDR3 loop spans 14 amino acids. The chain's CDR3 is CASSISGTGYEQYF. CDR3 bases: TGTGCCAGTAGTATTTCGGGGACAGGCTACGAGCAGTACTTC.

The chain carries TRBV5-1 and TRBJ1-1; the D is unclear. V lost 1 base and J 0 bases, leaving 7 bases between the germline ends. CDR3 length: 14 residues. Germline V CDR1 and CDR2: SGHRS, YFSETQ. The CDR3 bases are TGCGCCAGCAGCTTGAGAAGTATGAACACTGAAGCTTTCTTT. It translates to CASSLRSMNTEAFF.

The CDR3 DNA follows: TGTGCCACCAGTGATCTCGACATCCCCTATGGCTACACCTTC. Amino acid sequence: CATSDLDIPYGYTF. The chain joins TRBV24-1 to TRBJ1-2; D is unresolved. Germline lookup yields CDR1 KGHDR and CDR2 SFDVKD. CDR3 length equals 14 residues. The V end lost 3 bases, the J end lost 4 bases, and 11 bases lay between the germline ends.

At least ten counts were recorded for this clonotype. V is TRBV7-9 and J is TRBJ2-7; D is possibly TRBD1 (5 bases). The CDR3 contains 14 residues. CDR1 and CDR2 (germline): SEHNR, FQNEAQ (reference sequence). V was pared by 5 bases and J by 0 bases, with 11 bases between. CDR3: CASSGAGSSYEQYF. The CDR3 DNA reads TGTGCCAGCAGCGGGGCAGGAAGCTCCTACGAGCAGTACTTC. Filled out from reference TRBV7-9 and TRBJ2-7, the complete variable domain reads DTGVSQNPRHKITKRGQNVTFRCDPISEHNRLYWYRQTLGQGPEFLTYFQNEAQLEKSRLLSDRFSAERPKGSFSTLEIQRTEQGDSAMYLCASSGAGSSYEQYFGPGTRLTVT.

The chain is built from TRBV7-9 and TRBJ2-7; TRBD1 agrees at 7 bases. The CDR3 covers 15 residues. The V gene's germline CDR1 is SEHNR and CDR2 FQNEAQ (reference sequence). V lost 6 bases to trimming and J lost 2 bases; unmatched junction nucleotides: 10. The CDR3 here is CASSARRDRAYEQYF. CDR3 bases: TGTGCCAGCAGTGCTAGACGGGACAGAGCCTACGAGCAGTACTTC. Full variable domain (missing parts from reference TRBV7-9 and TRBJ2-7): DTGVSQNPRHKITKRGQNVTFRCDPISEHNRLYWYRQTLGQGPEFLTYFQNEAQLEKSRLLSDRFSAERPKGSFSTLEIQRTEQGDSAMYLCASSARRDRAYEQYFGPGTRLTVT.

This clonotype has at least ten counts. The V and J genes are TRBV7-9 and TRBJ1-3; D is perhaps TRBD1 (6 bases). Between the trimmed V and J ends, which lost 5 bases and 0 bases, there was a span of 11 bases. CDR1 and CDR2 (germline): SEHNR, FQNEAQ (reference sequence). The CDR3 spans 15 residues. Written as DNA, the CDR3 is TGTGCCAGCAGCCGTGGACAGATCTCTGGAAACACCATATATTTT. This sequence encodes CASSRGQISGNTIYF.

This clonotype showed up many times. The chain uses TRBV6-2 or TRBV6-3 and TRBJ1-5; D gene ambiguous. The V and J ends lost 2 bases and 15 bases respectively, with 11 bases between them. Germline CDR1 MNHEY, CDR2 SVGEGT. The CDR3 totals 11 residues. The CDR3 region is CASSYGILLHF. The CDR3 DNA follows: TGTGCCAGCAGTTACGGGATCCTTTTGCATTTT.

In this sample, this clonotype turned up a few times. The gene calls are TRBV10-3 and TRBJ1-2, with no clear D. CDR1 and CDR2 (germline): ENHRY, SYGVKD. Trimming stripped 0 bases from V and 8 bases from J, with 4 bases between. This CDR3 contains 11 residues. CDR3 nucleotides: TGTGCCATCAGTGAGTCGATCGGCTACACCTTC. It specifies CAISESIGYTF.

This clonotype was counted a single time. The V call is TRBV19, the J call TRBJ2-7; D not resolved. Per the germline V gene, CDR1 is LNHDA and CDR2 is SQIVND (reference sequence). V was trimmed by 1 base and J by 9 bases, leaving 13 bases between them. The CDR3 contains 13 residues. For the CDR3, the DNA is TGTGCCAGTAGTATAGCGGGTAACGGTTTGCAGTACTTC. It yields the protein CASSIAGNGLQYF.

V usage is TRBV19 and J usage is TRBJ1-2, with TRBD1 identical over 7 bases. The CDR3 has 12 residues. From germline, CDR1 is LNHDA and CDR2 SQIVND (reference sequence). CDR3 amino acids: CAGDRSNYGYTF. CDR3 nucleotide sequence: TGTGCTGGGGACAGATCTAACTATGGCTACACCTTC.

The chain carries TRBV2 and TRBJ2-7, with D perhaps matching TRBD1 (5 bases). The germline V and J ends were trimmed by 5 bases and 6 bases, with 20 bases remaining between them. Per germline, CDR1 SNHLY and CDR2 FYNNEI. This CDR3 is built from 15 residues. CDR3 sequence (DNA): TGTGCCAGCAGTCGGTGGGGCCAGGGTGTTGGCGAGCAGTACTTC. Encoded protein: CASSRWGQGVGEQYF.

CDR3 protein: CASNRGQDLREQYF. The CDR3 bases are TGTGCCAGTAATAGGGGCCAGGACCTACGCGAGCAGTACTTC. The rearrangement links TRBV19 to TRBJ2-7; tentatively, D is TRBD1 (5 bases). This CDR3 spans 14 amino acids. Per germline, CDR1 LNHDA and CDR2 SQIVND (reference sequence). V lost 7 bases, J lost 6 bases, and 19 bases lay in between.

The table lists this clonotype with a few counts. This chain links TRBV5-6 with TRBJ2-1; D ambiguous. The ends were cut back, 1 base at V and 4 bases at J, with 12 bases in the middle. The CDR3 length is 15 residues. Per germline, CDR1 SGHDT and CDR2 YYEEEE. CDR3 loop: CASSLPRDSYNEQFF. The CDR3 DNA sequence: TGTGCCAGCAGCTTGCCCCGTGATTCATACAATGAGCAGTTCTTC.

Many counts were recorded for this clonotype. The gene calls are TRBV10-3 and TRBJ1-2; D is perhaps TRBD1 (5 bases). Germline V CDR1 and CDR2: ENHRY, SYGVKD. The CDR3 is made up of 12 amino acids. The V end lost 8 bases, the J end lost 2 bases, and 9 bases lay between the germline ends. CDR3 nucleotides: TGTGCCATCGGGACGGCGAACTATGGCTACACCTTC. Encoded protein: CAIGTANYGYTF.

The CDR3 spells CASSGGPPRATEQFF. Here the CDR3 DNA reads TGTGCCAGTAGTGGCGGACCCCCCCGAGCCACTGAGCAGTTCTTC. V is TRBV19 and J is TRBJ2-1; D call uncertain. Germline assignment: CDR1 LNHDA and CDR2 SQIVND (reference sequence). With 5 bases removed from V and 9 bases from J, the gap between germline ends came to 20 bases. The CDR3 extends over 15 amino acids. Complete variable domain (other parts from reference TRBV19 and TRBJ2-1): DGGITQSPKYLFRKEGQNVTLSCEQNLNHDAMYWYRQDPGQGLRLIYYSQIVNDFQKGDIAEGYSVSREKKESFPLTVTSAQKNPTAFYLCASSGGPPRATEQFFGPGTRLTVL.